This T cell receptor beta chain was retrieved from a study of blood T cell repertoires in COVID-19. The overall study: Specimens from acute and convalescent COVID-19 originated in the United States, Italy and Spain. From T cells, B-cell-depleted T cells, or PBMCs came the material, which was cDNA or gDNA.

Source study methods: Cell counts per sample came from amplifying reference gene primers. The repertoire was sequenced with immunoSEQ multiplex PCR; TCRdb's copy has only in-frame clones and lacks some. V, J and clone size are those of that table, while D and trimming were read from the DNA. The sample consists of fewer than 90,000 clones, roughly 96% of them appearing once. This CDR3 contains 16 residues. Germline lookup yields CDR1 LNHDA and CDR2 SQIVND (reference sequence). V lost 5 bases and J 4 bases, leaving 20 bases between the germline ends. This TCR was sampled from a human donor with active COVID-19. The donor label of this sample is uncertain. This chain links TRBV19 with TRBJ1-1; possibly TRBD1 for D (6 bases). Material: peripheral blood. This CDR3 is CASSDSWGGAGTEAFF. In DNA, the CDR3 is TGTGCCAGTAGTGACTCTTGGGGGGGGGCAGGCACTGAAGCTTTCTTT.